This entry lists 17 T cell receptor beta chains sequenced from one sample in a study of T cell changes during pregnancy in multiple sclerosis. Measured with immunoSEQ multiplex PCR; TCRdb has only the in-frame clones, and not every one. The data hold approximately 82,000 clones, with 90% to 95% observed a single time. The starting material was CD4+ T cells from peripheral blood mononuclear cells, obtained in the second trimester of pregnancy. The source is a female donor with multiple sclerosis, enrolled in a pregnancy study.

The CDR3 region has the DNA TGTGCCAGTAGCAGAGACAGGTCGTCCGGGGAGCTGTTTTTT. Its translation is CASSRDRSSGELFF. The chain couples TRBV19 to TRBJ2-2, with D possibly being TRBD1 (6 bases). Trimming left V 6 bases short and J 6 bases short, with 14 bases between. Germline lookup yields CDR1 LNHDA and CDR2 SQIVND (reference sequence). CDR3 length: 14 residues.

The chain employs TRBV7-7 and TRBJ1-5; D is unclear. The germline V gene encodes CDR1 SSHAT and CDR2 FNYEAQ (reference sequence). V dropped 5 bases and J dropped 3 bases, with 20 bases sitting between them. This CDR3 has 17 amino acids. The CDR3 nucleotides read TGTGCCAGCAGCCCTGGGAGACGTAAACACGACAATCAGCCCCAGCATTTT. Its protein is CASSPGRRKHDNQPQHF.

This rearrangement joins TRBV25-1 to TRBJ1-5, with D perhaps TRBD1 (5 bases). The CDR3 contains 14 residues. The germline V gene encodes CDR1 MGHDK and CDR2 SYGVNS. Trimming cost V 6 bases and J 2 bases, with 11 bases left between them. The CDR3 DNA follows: TGTGCCAGCAGAGCGTGGGGCGGCAATCAGCCCCAGCATTTT. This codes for CASRAWGGNQPQHF.

The CDR3 DNA sequence: TGTGCCAGCAGTGAGGGAGGCCCTAACTATGGCTACACCTTC. Its translation: CASSEGGPNYGYTF. The V gene is TRBV6-1, the J gene TRBJ1-2; the D is unclear. There are 14 residues in the CDR3. In germline, CDR1 is MNHNS, CDR2 SASEGT. The V end was cut by 3 bases, the J end by 0 bases, with 8 bases between.

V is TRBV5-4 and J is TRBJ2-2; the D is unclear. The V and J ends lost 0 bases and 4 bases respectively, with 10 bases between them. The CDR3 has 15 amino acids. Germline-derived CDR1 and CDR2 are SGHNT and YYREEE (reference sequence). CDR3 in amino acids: CASSLALGPTGELFF. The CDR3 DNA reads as TGTGCCAGCAGCTTGGCCCTGGGCCCCACCGGGGAGCTGTTTTTT.

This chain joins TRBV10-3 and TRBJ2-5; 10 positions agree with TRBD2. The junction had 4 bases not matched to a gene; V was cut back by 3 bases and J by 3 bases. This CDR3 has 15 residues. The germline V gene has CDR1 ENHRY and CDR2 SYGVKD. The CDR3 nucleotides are TGTGCCATCAGTGAAGCGGGGGGGACGGAAGAGACCCAGTACTTC. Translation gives CAISEAGGTEETQYF.

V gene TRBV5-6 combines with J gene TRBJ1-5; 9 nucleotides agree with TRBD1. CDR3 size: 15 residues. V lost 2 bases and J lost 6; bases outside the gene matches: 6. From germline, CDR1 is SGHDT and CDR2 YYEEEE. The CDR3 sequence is CASSFTGGAGQPQHF. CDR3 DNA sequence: TGTGCCAGCAGCTTCACAGGGGGCGCGGGTCAGCCCCAGCATTTT.

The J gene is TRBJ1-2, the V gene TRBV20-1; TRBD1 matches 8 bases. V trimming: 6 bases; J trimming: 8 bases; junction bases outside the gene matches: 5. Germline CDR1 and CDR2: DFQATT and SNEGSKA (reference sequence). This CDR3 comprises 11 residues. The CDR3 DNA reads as TGCAGTGCCGGGACAGGTGGCGGCTACACCTTC. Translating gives CSAGTGGGYTF.

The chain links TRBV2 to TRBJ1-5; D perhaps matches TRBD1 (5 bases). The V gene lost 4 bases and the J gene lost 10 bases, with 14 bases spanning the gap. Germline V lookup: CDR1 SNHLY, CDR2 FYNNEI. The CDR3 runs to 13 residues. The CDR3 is CASSGDSSNPQHF. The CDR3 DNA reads TGTGCCAGCAGTGGGGACTCCTCTAATCCCCAGCATTTT.

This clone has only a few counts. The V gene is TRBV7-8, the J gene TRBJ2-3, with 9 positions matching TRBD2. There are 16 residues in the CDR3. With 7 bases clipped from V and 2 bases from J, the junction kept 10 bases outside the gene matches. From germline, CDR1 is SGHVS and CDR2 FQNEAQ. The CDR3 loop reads CASNLRAGGNTDTQYF. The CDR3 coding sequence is TGTGCCAGCAACCTACGGGCGGGGGGGAACACAGATACGCAGTATTTT.

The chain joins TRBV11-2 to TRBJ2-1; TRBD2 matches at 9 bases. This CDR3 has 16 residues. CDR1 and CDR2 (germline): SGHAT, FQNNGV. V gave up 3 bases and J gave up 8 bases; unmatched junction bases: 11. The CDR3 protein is CASSLLRRGGPHEQFF. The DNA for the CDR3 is TGTGCCAGCAGCTTGCTTCGGCGGGGGGGCCCGCATGAGCAGTTCTTC.

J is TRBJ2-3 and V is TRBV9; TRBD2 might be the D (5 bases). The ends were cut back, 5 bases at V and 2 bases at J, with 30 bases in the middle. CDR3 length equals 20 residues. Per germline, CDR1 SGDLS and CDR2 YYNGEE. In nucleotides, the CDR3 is TGTGCCAGCAGTGGAGGACGGACTCCACAATTACCTATCCTCACAGATACGCAGTATTTT. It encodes CASSGGRTPQLPILTDTQYF.

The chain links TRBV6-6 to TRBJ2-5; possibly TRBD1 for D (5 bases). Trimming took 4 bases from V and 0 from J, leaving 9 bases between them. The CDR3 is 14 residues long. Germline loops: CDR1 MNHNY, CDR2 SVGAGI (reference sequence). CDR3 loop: CASSSTTDQETQYF. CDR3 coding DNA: TGTGCCAGCAGTTCTACGACAGACCAAGAGACCCAGTACTTC.

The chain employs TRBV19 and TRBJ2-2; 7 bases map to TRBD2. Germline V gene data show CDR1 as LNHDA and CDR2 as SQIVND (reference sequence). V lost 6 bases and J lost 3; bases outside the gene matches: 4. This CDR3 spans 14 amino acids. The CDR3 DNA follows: TGTGCCAGTAGCGGGACTACTTACACCGGGGAGCTGTTTTTT. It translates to CASSGTTYTGELFF.

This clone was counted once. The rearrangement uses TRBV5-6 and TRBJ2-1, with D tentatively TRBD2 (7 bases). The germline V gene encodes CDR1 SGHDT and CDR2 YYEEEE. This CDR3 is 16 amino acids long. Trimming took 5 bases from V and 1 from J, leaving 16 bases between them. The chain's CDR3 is CASSNPAGASYNEQFF. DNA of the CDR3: TGTGCCAGCAGTAATCCCGCGGGGGCTTCCTACAATGAGCAGTTCTTC.

CDR3 coding DNA: TGTGCCAGCAGTTTGGCGGAGAGCTCCTACGAGCAGTACTTC. It specifies CASSLAESSYEQYF. The chain uses TRBV28 and TRBJ2-7; D remains unclear. This CDR3 comprises 14 residues. The germline V gene encodes CDR1 MDHEN and CDR2 SYDVKM. V was shortened by 3 bases and J by 0 bases, with 9 bases between the two germline ends.

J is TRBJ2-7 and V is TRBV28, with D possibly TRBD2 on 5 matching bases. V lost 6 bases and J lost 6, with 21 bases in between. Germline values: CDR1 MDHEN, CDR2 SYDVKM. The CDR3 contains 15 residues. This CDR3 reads CASRLRVTTAAEQYF. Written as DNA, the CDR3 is TGTGCCAGCAGGTTGAGGGTAACTACTGCGGCCGAGCAGTACTTC.